This T cell receptor beta chain was documented in a study of response to subunit inactivated influenza vaccine. The study's findings and limits: Authors suggested seasonal influenza vaccinations each recruit few new T cells.

The germline gives CDR1 DFQATT, CDR2 SNEGSKA (reference sequence). This CDR3 contains 17 residues. J lost 2 bases, V lost 6 bases, and 11 bases had no gene match. For this clonotype: Its antigen is not known.

TCRdb re-called the RT-PCR reads through MiXCR, storing one row per CDR3 protein. Of 600,000 to 700,000 distinct CDR3 sequences detected, 14% appear once; the ten largest clones hold 7.5% to 9%. Sample: PBMCs from blood, taken 14 to 15 days before vaccination. The rearrangement uses TRBV20-1 and TRBJ2-6; the match to TRBD1 covers 9 bases. The receptor was derived from a man aged 50-60 years who received an inactivated influenza vaccine. The CDR3 is CSAHRAGQGPGANVLTF. In DNA form, the CDR3 reads TGCAGTGCCCATAGAGCCGGACAGGGGCCTGGGGCCAACGTCCTGACTTTC.